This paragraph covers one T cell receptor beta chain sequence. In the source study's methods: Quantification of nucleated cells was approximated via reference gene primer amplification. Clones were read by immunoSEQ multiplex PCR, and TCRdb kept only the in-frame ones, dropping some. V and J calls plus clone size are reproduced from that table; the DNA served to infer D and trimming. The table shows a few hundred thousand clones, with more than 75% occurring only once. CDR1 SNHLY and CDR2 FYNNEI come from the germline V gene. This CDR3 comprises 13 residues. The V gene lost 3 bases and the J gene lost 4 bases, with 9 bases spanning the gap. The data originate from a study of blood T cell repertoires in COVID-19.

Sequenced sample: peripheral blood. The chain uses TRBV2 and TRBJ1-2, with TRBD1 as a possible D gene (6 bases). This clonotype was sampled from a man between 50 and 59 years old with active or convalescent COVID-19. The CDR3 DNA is TGTGCCAGCAGTGAGAGGACAGTCTATGGCTACACCTTC. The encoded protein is CASSERTVYGYTF.